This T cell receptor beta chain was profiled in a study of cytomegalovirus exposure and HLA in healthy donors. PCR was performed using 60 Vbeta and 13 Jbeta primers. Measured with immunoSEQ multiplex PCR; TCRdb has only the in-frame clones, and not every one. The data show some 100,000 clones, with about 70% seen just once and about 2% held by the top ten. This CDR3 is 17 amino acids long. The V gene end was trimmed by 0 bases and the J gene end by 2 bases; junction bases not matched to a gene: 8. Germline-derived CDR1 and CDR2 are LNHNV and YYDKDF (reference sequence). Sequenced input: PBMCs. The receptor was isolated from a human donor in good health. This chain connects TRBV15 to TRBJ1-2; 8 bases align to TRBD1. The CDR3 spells CATSRELRTGTNYGYTF. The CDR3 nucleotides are TGTGCCACCAGCAGAGAACTCCGGACAGGGACCAACTATGGCTACACCTTC.